The 4 T cell receptor beta chains presented below share a single source sample, sequenced in a study of tumor and adjacent non-tumor tissue in lung cancer. Three rounds of nested PCR, following a modified ARM-PCR protocol, produced the TCRbeta library. TCRdb ran MiXCR on the multiplex PCR reads and lists one entry per CDR3 protein. This table has tens of thousands of distinct CDR3 sequences, 65% to 75% appearing once. RNA was extracted from bulk tissue without any cell sorting. The sequenced sample was lung tumor tissue. These receptors were collected from a man aged 60 to 75 with non-small cell lung cancer.

There are many counts of this clonotype. This chain joins TRBV4-3 and TRBJ2-3, with 9 nucleotides matching TRBD2. This CDR3 comprises 15 residues. The V gene end was trimmed by 2 bases and the J gene end by 5 bases; junction bases not matched to a gene: 5. Per germline, CDR1 LGHNA and CDR2 YSLEER. As DNA, the CDR3 is TGCGCCAGCAGCCAAATAGCGGGAGACCGAGATACGCAGTATTTT. Its translation is CASSQIAGDRDTQYF.

This clonotype has a count of ten or more. The chain recombines TRBV29-1 with TRBJ2-7; 7 bases match TRBD1. There are 14 residues in the CDR3. Germline values: CDR1 SQVTM, CDR2 ANQGSEA. V shed 4 bases and J 7 bases; nucleotides not matched to a gene: 13. CDR3 sequence: CSVGSGTAVREQYF. The CDR3, as DNA: TGCAGCGTTGGTTCCGGGACAGCCGTGCGGGAGCAGTACTTC.

In the case of this clonotype: The junction departs from germline at one end; a sequencing error may be responsible. The chain combines TRBV11-3 with TRBJ2-1; possibly TRBD2 for D (6 bases). The CDR3 has 16 residues. Germline V gene lookup returns CDR1 SGHNT and CDR2 YENEEA. CDR3 coding DNA: TGTGCCAGCAACTCGGGACTCCGGAACTCCTACAATGAGCAGTTATTC. Amino acids: CASNSGLRNSYNEQLF.

About this clonotype itself: Sequence at one end of the junction differs from germline and may be a read error. This rearrangement joins TRBV14 to TRBJ2-5; D possibly matches TRBD1 or TRBD2 (5 bases each). Germline CDR1 and CDR2: SGHDN and FVKESK. The CDR3 runs to 14 residues. The CDR3 DNA sequence: TGTGCCAACAGCCAGCGGCAGGGAGCTTGGACCCAGTACTTC. Residues: CANSQRQGAWTQYF. The variable domain in full, completed from reference TRBV14 and TRBJ2-5, reads EAGVTQFPSHSVIEKGQTVTLRCDPISGHDNLYWYRRVMGKEIKFLLHFVKESKQDESGMPNNRFLAERTGGTYSTLKVQPAELEDSGVYFCANSQRQGAWTQYFGPGTRLLVL.